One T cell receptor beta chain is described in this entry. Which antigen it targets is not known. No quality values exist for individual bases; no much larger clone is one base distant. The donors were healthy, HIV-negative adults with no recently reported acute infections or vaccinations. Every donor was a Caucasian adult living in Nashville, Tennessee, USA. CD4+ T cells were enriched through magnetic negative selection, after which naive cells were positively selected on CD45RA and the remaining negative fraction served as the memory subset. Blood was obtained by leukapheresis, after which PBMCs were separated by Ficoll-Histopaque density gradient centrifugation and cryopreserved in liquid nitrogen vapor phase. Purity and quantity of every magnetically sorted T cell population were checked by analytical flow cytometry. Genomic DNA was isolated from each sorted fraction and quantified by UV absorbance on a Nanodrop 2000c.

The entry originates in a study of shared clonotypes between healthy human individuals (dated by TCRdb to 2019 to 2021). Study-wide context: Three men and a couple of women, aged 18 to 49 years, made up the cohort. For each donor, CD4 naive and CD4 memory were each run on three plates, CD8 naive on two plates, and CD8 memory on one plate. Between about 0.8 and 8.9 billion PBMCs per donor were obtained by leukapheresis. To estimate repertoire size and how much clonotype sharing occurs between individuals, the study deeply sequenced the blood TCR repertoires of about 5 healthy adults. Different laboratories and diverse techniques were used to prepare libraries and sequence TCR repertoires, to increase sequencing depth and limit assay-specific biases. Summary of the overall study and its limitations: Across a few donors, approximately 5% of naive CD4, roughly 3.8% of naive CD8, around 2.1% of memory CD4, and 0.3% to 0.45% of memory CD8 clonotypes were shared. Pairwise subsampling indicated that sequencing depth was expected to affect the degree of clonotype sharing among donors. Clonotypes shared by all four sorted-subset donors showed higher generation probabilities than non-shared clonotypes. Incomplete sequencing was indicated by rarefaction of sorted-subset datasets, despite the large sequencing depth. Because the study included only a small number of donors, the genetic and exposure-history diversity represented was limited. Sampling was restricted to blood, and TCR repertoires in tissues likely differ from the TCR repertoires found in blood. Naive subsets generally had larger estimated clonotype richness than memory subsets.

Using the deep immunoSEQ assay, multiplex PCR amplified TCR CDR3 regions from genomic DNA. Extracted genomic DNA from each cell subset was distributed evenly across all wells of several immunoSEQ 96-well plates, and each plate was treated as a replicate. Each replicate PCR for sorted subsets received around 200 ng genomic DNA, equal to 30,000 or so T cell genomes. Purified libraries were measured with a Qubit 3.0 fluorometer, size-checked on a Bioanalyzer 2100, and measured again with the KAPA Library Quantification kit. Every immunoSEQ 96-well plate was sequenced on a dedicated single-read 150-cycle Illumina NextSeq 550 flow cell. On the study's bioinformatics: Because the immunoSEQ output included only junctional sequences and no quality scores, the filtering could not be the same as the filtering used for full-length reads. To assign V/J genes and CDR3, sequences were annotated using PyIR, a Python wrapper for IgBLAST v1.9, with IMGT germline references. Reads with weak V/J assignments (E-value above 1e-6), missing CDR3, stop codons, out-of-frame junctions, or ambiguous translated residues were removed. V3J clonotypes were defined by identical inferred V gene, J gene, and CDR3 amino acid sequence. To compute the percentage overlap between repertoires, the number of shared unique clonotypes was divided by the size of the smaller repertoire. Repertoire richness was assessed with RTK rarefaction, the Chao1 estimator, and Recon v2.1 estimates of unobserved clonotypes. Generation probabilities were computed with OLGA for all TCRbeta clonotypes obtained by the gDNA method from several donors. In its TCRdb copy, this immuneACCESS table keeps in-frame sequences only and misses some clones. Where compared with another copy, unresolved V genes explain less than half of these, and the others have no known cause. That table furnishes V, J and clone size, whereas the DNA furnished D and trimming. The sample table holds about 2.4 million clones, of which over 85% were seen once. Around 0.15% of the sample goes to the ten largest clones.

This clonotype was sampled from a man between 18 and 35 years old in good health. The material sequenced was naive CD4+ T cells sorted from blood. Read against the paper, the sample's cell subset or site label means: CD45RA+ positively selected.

The nucleotides are TGTGCCAGCTCACCAGATGACAGGGGAGGGAATCAGCCCCAGCATTTT. Translated, this is CASSPDDRGGNQPQHF. The sequence is built from TRBV18 and TRBJ1-5; a stretch of 8 junction bases matches TRBD1. The germline V gene encodes CDR1 KGHSH and CDR2 LQKENI. Taken from cysteine to phenylalanine, the CDR3 has 16 residues. Of all the DNA, just the CDR3 is kept, 48 bases in frame from base 1. V has 2 bases trimmed and J has 4 bases trimmed; junction bases matching no gene number 7.